This TCR beta chain was observed in a study of breast tumors, draining lymph nodes, adjacent tissues. Breast cancer patients provided tissue from their axillary draining lymph nodes. Study-level findings and limits: The lymph node origin of tumor T cells was framed as consistent with a hypothesis, not demonstrated. Luminal-like breast cancer showed significantly higher tumor–nontumor repertoire similarity than basal-like. Findings are consistent with lymph node origin and intratumoral expansion of most tumor T cells. Tumor repertoires ranked between lymph nodes and nontumor tissue in diversity, with V and J gene preferences.

This clonotype appeared many times. What it recognizes is unknown. Trimming pared 1 base from V and 4 bases from J, leaving 4 bases between. Germline CDR1 is LGHDT and CDR2 is YNNKEL (reference sequence). The CDR3 has 13 residues. TCRdb reprocessed the multiplex PCR reads via MiXCR and lists one record per CDR3 protein. The data hold roughly 130,000 distinct CDR3 sequences, with just under 20% observed a single time. Sequencing was performed on axillary lymph node tissue. J is TRBJ1-4 and V is TRBV3-1; D gene ambiguous. This sequence was found in a female donor with breast cancer. Some clones in this sample may be carry-over from other donors' samples. The CDR3 DNA reads TGTGCCAGCAGCCAAGCCCATAATGAAAAACTGTTTTTT. Translation gives CASSQAHNEKLFF.